These 30 T cell receptor beta chains were sequenced from one sample in a study of cytomegalovirus exposure and HLA in healthy donors. Primers included in the PCR were 60 Vbeta and 13 Jbeta primers. Assay: immunoSEQ multiplex PCR; the TCRdb copy retains only in-frame clones and omits some. Found here are 200,000 to 250,000 clones; the top ten clones hold roughly 0.89%. The sample was PBMCs. The receptors shown here come from a woman between 25 and 40 years old in good health and CMV-seropositive.

The chain recombines TRBV5-6 with TRBJ2-1; D possibly corresponds to TRBD2 (6 bases). The CDR3 extends over 15 amino acids. Germline CDR1 SGHDT, CDR2 YYEEEE. V lost 2 bases to trimming and J lost 0 bases, with 9 bases between them. The chain's CDR3 is CASSFGGSSYNEQFF. The DNA of the CDR3 is TGTGCCAGCAGCTTCGGGGGTAGCTCCTACAATGAGCAGTTCTTC.

The J gene is TRBJ2-2, the V gene TRBV5-4; the D is unclear. Germline loops: CDR1 SGHNT, CDR2 YYREEE (reference sequence). The CDR3 consists of 15 residues. V lost 0 bases to trimming and J lost 1 base, with 7 bases between them. Written as DNA, the CDR3 is TGTGCCAGCAGCTTGGCCTACGGGAACACCGGGGAGCTGTTTTTT. Its protein is CASSLAYGNTGELFF. Full variable domain (missing parts from reference TRBV5-4 and TRBJ2-2): ETGVTQSPTHLIKTRGQQVTLRCSSQSGHNTVSWYQQALGQGPQFIFQYYREEENGRGNFPPRFSGLQFPNYSSELNVNALELDDSALYLCASSLAYGNTGELFFGEGSRLTVL.

The chain is built from TRBV30 and TRBJ1-6; 7 bases align to TRBD1. Looked up from germline, CDR1 is GTSNPN and CDR2 is SVGIG (reference sequence). CDR3 size: 15 residues. The junction had 10 bases not matched to a gene; V was cut back by 4 bases and J by 7 bases. CDR3 amino acids: CAWNLRSRGNSPLHF. Here the CDR3 DNA reads TGTGCCTGGAACCTACGGAGCAGGGGGAATTCACCCCTCCACTTT.

This chain joins TRBV28 and TRBJ2-3; tentative D call: TRBD1 (6 bases). Germline V CDR1 and CDR2: MDHEN, SYDVKM. Trimming cost V 4 bases and J 5 bases, with 16 bases left between them. CDR3 size: 15 residues. DNA of the CDR3: TGTGCCAGCAGTTCCCCACAGGGATTCGGAGATACGCAGTATTTT. This sequence encodes CASSSPQGFGDTQYF.

The chain carries TRBV5-8 and TRBJ1-5; 10 bases match TRBD1. V lost 4 bases, J lost 6 bases, and 7 bases stayed unmatched. From germline, CDR1 is SGHTS and CDR2 YDEGEE. The CDR3 runs to 15 residues. In DNA, the CDR3 is TGTGCCAGCAGCCCCGGGACAGGGGAGGGTCAGCCCCAGCATTTT. Translating gives CASSPGTGEGQPQHF.

A note on this clone: No DNA is shown, since the ends of the CDR3 on it are uncertain; the CDR3 is the one TCRdb lists. This chain connects TRBV5-1 to TRBJ2-7; TRBD2 reflects the table's D call only, with no check against the DNA. From its first to its last residue, the CDR3 has 19 amino acids. Germline assignment: CDR1 SGHRS and CDR2 YFSETQ. CDR3 region: CASSFGPGPEAGRYYEQYF.

The chain couples TRBV7-8 to TRBJ2-7; tentative D call: TRBD2 (6 bases). V dropped 5 bases and J dropped 7 bases, with 21 bases sitting between them. CDR1 and CDR2 from the germline V gene are SGHVS and FQNEAQ. This CDR3 has 15 amino acids. The CDR3 spells CASSPGTDQRWEQYF. DNA for the CDR3: TGTGCCAGCAGCCCCGGGACTGATCAAAGGTGGGAGCAGTACTTC.

This chain uses TRBV9 with TRBJ2-1; TRBD1 aligns across 7 bases. CDR1 is SGDLS and CDR2 is YYNGEE in the germline V gene. This CDR3 spans 15 amino acids. J lost 3 bases, V lost 3 bases, and 6 bases had no gene match. In nucleotides, the CDR3 is TGTGCCAGCAGCGCGACAGGGCTCCTCTACAATGAGCAGTTCTTC. Translating it yields CASSATGLLYNEQFF.

This chain connects TRBV7-9 to TRBJ2-1; tentatively, D is TRBD1 (7 bases). CDR3 size: 19 residues. The ends were cut back, 0 bases at V and 3 bases at J, with 21 bases in the middle. Per germline, CDR1 SEHNR and CDR2 FQNEAQ (reference sequence). The CDR3 coding sequence is TGTGCCAGCAGCTTAGCGAGTCAGGGGGGTACTTTTAGCTACAATGAGCAGTTCTTC. Encoded protein: CASSLASQGGTFSYNEQFF. Supplemented by reference TRBV7-9 and TRBJ2-1, the full variable domain reads DTGVSQNPRHKITKRGQNVTFRCDPISEHNRLYWYRQTLGQGPEFLTYFQNEAQLEKSRLLSDRFSAERPKGSFSTLEIQRTEQGDSAMYLCASSLASQGGTFSYNEQFFGPGTRLTVL.

The J gene is TRBJ2-7, the V gene TRBV15; D not certain. The length of the CDR3 is 14 residues. Germline V gene sequence: CDR1 LNHNV, CDR2 YYDKDF (reference sequence). Trimming pared 1 base from V and 12 bases from J, leaving 19 bases between. This chain's CDR3 is CATSRGSKAAVVYF. CDR3 sequence (DNA): TGTGCCACCAGCAGAGGTAGCAAGGCCGCCGTCGTGTACTTC. Full variable domain (rest looked up from reference TRBV15 and TRBJ2-7): DAMVIQNPRYQVTQFGKPVTLSCSQTLNHNVMYWYQQKSSQAPKLLFHYYDKDFNNEADTPDNFQSRRPNTSFCFLDIRSPGLGDTAMYLCATSRGSKAAVVYFGPGTRLTVT.

The V and J genes are TRBV6-1 and TRBJ2-2, with TRBD2 matching over 8 bases. Losses at the gene ends were 4 bases for V and 3 bases for J; bases not matched to a gene: 7. Germline V gives CDR1 MNHNS, CDR2 SASEGT. The CDR3 has 16 residues. The chain's CDR3 is CASSAGTSGYTGELFF. In DNA, the CDR3 is TGTGCCAGCAGTGCAGGTACTAGCGGCTACACCGGGGAGCTGTTTTTT.

V and J are TRBV29-1 and TRBJ2-4; 7 nucleotides line up with TRBD1. Trimming took 6 bases from V and 3 from J; bases not matched to a gene: 5. There are 13 residues in the CDR3. Germline-derived CDR1 and CDR2 are SQVTM and ANQGSEA. CDR3 region: CSVRGLDKNIQYF. The CDR3 region has the DNA TGCAGCGTGAGGGGGCTTGACAAAAACATTCAGTACTTC.

J is TRBJ1-3 and V is TRBV6-6, with D perhaps TRBD1 (5 bases). The CDR3 is made up of 14 amino acids. Germline loops: CDR1 MNHNY, CDR2 SVGAGI (reference sequence). Trimming took 2 bases from V and 8 from J, leaving 13 bases between them. The DNA of the CDR3 is TGTGCCAGCAGTTACGGCAGGGTTTTAGACACCATATATTTT. It specifies CASSYGRVLDTIYF.

V gene TRBV18 combines with J gene TRBJ1-1; 11 bases agree with TRBD1. The CDR3 consists of 16 residues. Trimming took 6 bases from V and 2 from J; bases not matched to a gene: 8. The germline gives CDR1 KGHSH, CDR2 LQKENI. Here the CDR3 DNA reads TGTGCCAGCTCGGCGGGACAGGGGGTTTTTAACACTGAAGCTTTCTTT. Amino acids: CASSAGQGVFNTEAFF. Combining the CDR3 with reference TRBV18 and TRBJ1-1 gives the whole variable domain NAGVMQNPRHLVRRRGQEARLRCSPMKGHSHVYWYRQLPEEGLKFMVYLQKENIIDESGMPKERFSAEFPKEGPSILRIQQVVRGDSAAYFCASSAGQGVFNTEAFFGQGTRLTVV.

The chain uses TRBV4-3 and TRBJ2-7, with D perhaps TRBD2 (6 bases). Between the trimmed V and J ends, which lost 4 bases and 3 bases, there was a span of 19 bases. Germline-derived CDR1 and CDR2 are LGHNA and YSLEER. The CDR3 loop spans 16 amino acids. CDR3 DNA: TGCGCCAGCAGCCCGGATTGGGAGGAGGACCGCTACGAGCAGTACTTC. Protein: CASSPDWEEDRYEQYF.

The chain combines TRBV6-1 with TRBJ1-4; D ambiguous. Per germline, CDR1 MNHNS and CDR2 SASEGT. Trimming cost V 1 base and J 4 bases, with 7 bases left between them. This CDR3 has 14 amino acids. CDR3 residues: CASSEENINEKLFF. CDR3 nucleotide sequence: TGTGCCAGCAGTGAAGAAAACATTAATGAAAAACTGTTTTTT.

This chain links TRBV2 with TRBJ2-7, with 7 bases lining up with TRBD2. Germline V lookup: CDR1 SNHLY, CDR2 FYNNEI. V dropped 8 bases and J dropped 2; count of bases not matched to a gene: 3. This CDR3 region has 12 residues. CDR3 protein: CASVSGAYEQYF. CDR3 nucleotides: TGTGCCAGCGTAAGCGGGGCCTACGAGCAGTACTTC.

V usage is TRBV29-1 and J usage is TRBJ2-7; no reliable D call. Trimming removed 6 bases from V and 4 bases from J, with 10 bases in between. The CDR3 contains 11 residues. CDR1 is SQVTM, CDR2 ANQGSEA, per germline. CDR3 DNA sequence: TGCAGCGTGCTGCACGGGTACGAGCAGTACTTC. It yields the protein CSVLHGYEQYF.

This chain connects TRBV4-1 to TRBJ1-2; D not certain. V was trimmed by 1 base and J by 3 bases, leaving 9 bases between them. This CDR3 comprises 14 residues. The germline V gene has CDR1 MGHRA and CDR2 YSYEKL. In DNA form, the CDR3 reads TGCGCCAGCAGCCAAGTATCAGATTACTATGGCTACACCTTC. This encodes CASSQVSDYYGYTF.

This chain joins TRBV9 and TRBJ2-3, with 10 bases aligning to TRBD2. This CDR3 contains 18 residues. CDR1 and CDR2 from the germline V gene are SGDLS and YYNGEE. V lost 1 base and J lost 0; bases outside the gene matches: 8. CDR3: CASSVNPQREGSTDTQYF. Written as DNA, the CDR3 is TGTGCCAGCAGCGTAAACCCCCAGCGGGAGGGAAGCACAGATACGCAGTATTTT.

The V call is TRBV18, the J call TRBJ2-7, with D perhaps matching TRBD2 (6 bases). The V gene's germline CDR1 is KGHSH and CDR2 LQKENI. Trimming took off 4 bases at V and 1 base at J, with 26 bases between the two ends. The CDR3 has 19 residues. The CDR3 nucleotides are TGTGCCAGCTCACGAGGGGATACAAGCGTGGGACTTCCATCCTACGAGCAGTACTTC. As protein: CASSRGDTSVGLPSYEQYF.

This sequence joins TRBV7-9 and TRBJ2-5, with D tentatively TRBD2 (6 bases). There are 14 residues in the CDR3. The V end was cut by 6 bases, the J end by 4 bases, with 15 bases between. Germline CDR1 reads SEHNR; CDR2 reads FQNEAQ (reference sequence). CDR3 sequence (DNA): TGTGCCAGCAGGCCGGAGGGGTACGCAGAGACCCAGTACTTC. This gives the protein CASRPEGYAETQYF.

The V and J genes are TRBV4-2 and TRBJ1-5, with TRBD1 matching 9 bases. The CDR3 contains 16 residues. CDR1 LGHNA and CDR2 YNFKEQ come from the germline V gene. The junction had 5 bases not matched to a gene; V was cut back by 1 base and J by 4 bases. The CDR3 loop reads CASSQGDGQGNQPQHF. DNA of the CDR3: TGTGCCAGCAGCCAAGGAGACGGACAGGGGAATCAGCCCCAGCATTTT.

The gene calls are TRBV14 and TRBJ2-5; tentatively, D is TRBD2 (5 bases). The V and J ends lost 1 base and 5 bases respectively, with 17 bases between them. The germline gives CDR1 SGHDN, CDR2 FVKESK. CDR3 size: 16 residues. Written as DNA, the CDR3 is TGTGCCAGCAGCCAAGTCTTGCTAGCCGGCATGGAGACCCAGTACTTC. The encoded protein is CASSQVLLAGMETQYF.

V gene TRBV9 combines with J gene TRBJ2-3, with a weak D call TRBD1 (6 bases). The ends were cut back, 0 bases at V and 2 bases at J, with 10 bases in the middle. The CDR3 sequence is 15 residues long. Germline-derived CDR1 and CDR2 are SGDLS and YYNGEE. The CDR3 DNA reads TGTGCCAGCAGCGTAGAGGGGGATGCCACAGATACGCAGTATTTT. The encoded protein is CASSVEGDATDTQYF. Full variable domain (missing parts from reference TRBV9 and TRBJ2-3): DSGVTQTPKHLITATGQRVTLRCSPRSGDLSVYWYQQSLDQGLQFLIQYYNGEERAKGNILERFSAQQFPDLHSELNLSSLELGDSALYFCASSVEGDATDTQYFGPGTRLTVL.

V gene TRBV6-1 combines with J gene TRBJ2-1; possibly TRBD2 for D (5 bases). The length of the CDR3 is 16 residues. Trimming pared 0 bases from V and 4 bases from J, leaving 13 bases between. Germline V gives CDR1 MNHNS, CDR2 SASEGT. The CDR3 coding sequence is TGTGCCAGCAGTGAAGCGCAGACACGGGAATACAATGAGCAGTTCTTC. It encodes CASSEAQTREYNEQFF.

The chain employs TRBV4-1 and TRBJ1-5; D is unclear. This CDR3 contains 16 residues. Per germline, CDR1 MGHRA and CDR2 YSYEKL. V lost 0 bases to trimming and J lost 0 bases, with 9 bases between them. The CDR3 loop reads CASSQDDMYSNQPQHF. The CDR3 nucleotides are TGCGCCAGCAGCCAAGACGACATGTATAGCAATCAGCCCCAGCATTTT.

The chain employs TRBV27 and TRBJ2-2; D is uncertain. In germline, CDR1 is MNHEY, CDR2 SMNVEV (reference sequence). Trimming took off 11 bases at V and 5 bases at J, with 12 bases between the two ends. The CDR3 is 12 residues long. Here the CDR3 DNA reads TGTGCCCTAAGACTGGAAACCGGGGAGCTGTTTTTT. Translation gives CALRLETGELFF.

The chain recombines TRBV7-2 with TRBJ2-3; D unclear. Between the trimmed V and J ends, which lost 3 bases and 4 bases, there was a span of 11 bases. Germline CDR1 and CDR2: SGHTA and FQGNSA. The CDR3 extends over 14 amino acids. The CDR3 DNA reads TGTGCCAGCAGCTTTTGGCATCGGGCAGATACGCAGTATTTT. Protein product: CASSFWHRADTQYF.

V is TRBV30 and J is TRBJ2-1, with 7 bases that match TRBD2. Trimming cost V 2 bases and J 3 bases; bases outside gene matches: 1. The CDR3 is 13 residues long. Per the germline V gene, CDR1 is GTSNPN and CDR2 is SVGIG (reference sequence). The CDR3 here is CAWSRTSYNEQFF. CDR3 coding DNA: TGTGCCTGGAGTCGGACTAGCTACAATGAGCAGTTCTTC. Together with reference TRBV30 and TRBJ2-1, the CDR3 gives the full variable domain: SQTIHQWPATLVQPVGSPLSLECTVEGTSNPNLYWYRQAAGRGLQLLFYSVGIGQISSEVPQNLSASRPQDRQFILSSKKLLLSDSGFYLCAWSRTSYNEQFFGPGTRLTVL.